The 10 T cell receptor beta chains presented below share a single source sample, sequenced in a study of blood T cell repertoires in COVID-19. The assay was immunoSEQ multiplex PCR, and TCRdb's table has in-frame clones only and misses some. The repertoire has a few hundred thousand clones, about 91% of them found once; the top ten carry roughly 6.9%. The sample taken for sequencing was peripheral blood. These receptors came from a woman aged 25 to 39 who had recovered from COVID-19.

There are a few counts of this clone. The chain has TRBV28 and TRBJ2-6, with a tentative D call TRBD1 (6 bases). Germline CDR1 reads MDHEN; CDR2 reads SYDVKM. Trimming left V 5 bases short and J 0 bases short, with 11 bases between. The CDR3 totals 16 residues. The CDR3 loop reads CASSHMTGSGANVLTF. CDR3 bases: TGTGCCAGCAGTCATATGACAGGCTCTGGGGCCAACGTCCTGACTTTC.

V and J are TRBV18 and TRBJ2-1; 7 bases agree with TRBD2. This CDR3 comprises 13 residues. Germline V gene data show CDR1 as KGHSH and CDR2 as LQKENI. V shed 8 bases and J 7 bases; nucleotides not matched to a gene: 8. CDR3 sequence: CASELGGKNEQFF. CDR3 DNA: TGTGCCAGCGAGCTGGGAGGGAAAAATGAGCAGTTCTTC.

V gene TRBV6-5 combines with J gene TRBJ1-5; no reliable D call. Trimming cost V 0 bases and J 9 bases, with 12 bases left between them. This CDR3 has 14 residues. Germline-derived CDR1 and CDR2 are MNHEY and SVGAGI. The CDR3, as DNA: TGTGCCAGCAGTTACTCGGCGGCAGATCGGCCCCAGCATTTT. It specifies CASSYSAADRPQHF.

This clone came up once. V usage is TRBV14 and J usage is TRBJ1-2; D is ambiguous. Germline V gene lookup returns CDR1 SGHDN and CDR2 FVKESK. This CDR3 is 15 amino acids long. Trimming removed 1 base from V and 1 base from J, with 10 bases in between. The CDR3 is CASSQGNNVNYGYTF. CDR3 DNA: TGTGCCAGCAGCCAAGGTAACAACGTTAACTATGGCTACACCTTC.

J is TRBJ1-5 and V is TRBV2; D is perhaps TRBD1 (6 bases). Deletions cut 6 bases from V and 4 bases from J, with 16 bases between. Germline CDR1 is SNHLY and CDR2 is FYNNEI. CDR3 size: 15 residues. The CDR3 reads CASSSTGSSNQPQHF. CDR3 in DNA: TGTGCCAGCAGCTCCACAGGGTCTTCGAATCAGCCCCAGCATTTT.

The genes are TRBV2 and TRBJ1-1; D remains unclear. CDR3 size: 12 residues. Trimming removed 1 base from V and 10 bases from J, with 10 bases in between. Germline V gene sequence: CDR1 SNHLY, CDR2 FYNNEI. CDR3 sequence (DNA): TGTGCCAGCAGTGAAGAAAGATCAGGAGCTTTCTTT. Translated, it gives CASSEERSGAFF. Complete variable domain (other parts from reference TRBV2 and TRBJ1-1): EPEVTQTPSHQVTQMGQEVILRCVPISNHLYFYWYRQILGQKVEFLVSFYNNEISEKSEIFDDQFSVERPDGSNFTLKIRSTKLEDSAMYFCASSEERSGAFFGQGTRLTVV.

The chain has TRBV7-2 and TRBJ2-3, with 12 bases aligning to TRBD2. Germline lookup yields CDR1 SGHTA and CDR2 FQGNSA. The CDR3 spans 16 residues. J gave up 4 bases and V 5 bases, and 7 bases lay outside the gene matches. The CDR3 DNA reads as TGTGCCAGCAGCCTCCTAGCGGGGGGGCGGGCAGATACGCAGTATTTT. Its translation: CASSLLAGGRADTQYF.

This chain joins TRBV5-4 and TRBJ2-2, with D unclear. The germline gives CDR1 SGHNT, CDR2 YYREEE (reference sequence). The CDR3 has 13 residues. The germline V and J ends were trimmed by 4 bases and 5 bases, with 9 bases remaining between them. The CDR3 here is CASSNKQTGELFF. DNA of the CDR3: TGTGCCAGCAGCAACAAACAGACCGGGGAGCTGTTTTTT.

The chain employs TRBV7-2 and TRBJ2-3, with a possible D match to TRBD2 (6 bases). There are 15 residues in the CDR3. CDR1 and CDR2 (germline): SGHTA, FQGNSA. Between the trimmed V and J ends, which lost 7 bases and 4 bases, there was a span of 18 bases. CDR3 nucleotide sequence: TGTGCCAGCACTGGGCGGGGAGTTAGTGCAGATACGCAGTATTTT. It translates to CASTGRGVSADTQYF.

This rearrangement joins TRBV5-1 to TRBJ1-5; no firm D call. The CDR3 has 14 amino acids. The V end was cut by 0 bases, the J end by 2 bases, with 6 bases between. Germline V gene data show CDR1 as SGHRS and CDR2 as YFSETQ. The CDR3 DNA reads TGCGCCAGCAGCTTGGGTTCGGGCAATCAGCCCCAGCATTTT. As protein: CASSLGSGNQPQHF. The full variable domain, with the rest looked up from reference TRBV5-1 and TRBJ1-5, is KAGVTQTPRYLIKTRGQQVTLSCSPISGHRSVSWYQQTPGQGLQFLFEYFSETQRNKGNFPGRFSGRQFSNSRSEMNVSTLELGDSALYLCASSLGSGNQPQHFGDGTRLSIL.